This T cell receptor (beta chain) was profiled in a study of blood T cell repertoires in COVID-19. In the study overall: Acute-phase and convalescent COVID-19 samples originated in the United States, Italy and Spain. T cells, B-cell-depleted T cells, or PBMCs supplied cDNA or gDNA.

Enrollment of patients from Seattle took place during active infection, with longitudinal follow-up. This clone was observed once. V lost 0 bases and J 3 bases, leaving 11 bases between the germline ends. There are 16 residues in the CDR3. Germline loops: CDR1 LNHDA, CDR2 SQIVND (reference sequence). Authors' data handling: Cell counts per sample came from amplifying reference gene primers. TCRdb's copy holds only in-frame clones and misses some; the assay was immunoSEQ multiplex PCR. Clonal size and the V and J genes are those of that table, whereas D and trimming came from the DNA. The table includes approximately 440,000 clones, around 89% detected once.

The chain carries TRBV19 and TRBJ1-4; D ambiguous. The receptor comes from a woman in her 50s with COVID-19, enrolled during active disease. Sequenced material: peripheral blood. CDR3 sequence: CASSIEGMASNEKLFF. CDR3 DNA sequence: TGTGCCAGTAGTATAGAGGGCATGGCCTCTAATGAAAAACTGTTTTTT. The full variable domain, its missing parts supplied by reference TRBV19 and TRBJ1-4, is DGGITQSPKYLFRKEGQNVTLSCEQNLNHDAMYWYRQDPGQGLRLIYYSQIVNDFQKGDIAEGYSVSREKKESFPLTVTSAQKNPTAFYLCASSIEGMASNEKLFFGSGTQLSVL.